Each of the 21 T cell receptor beta chains below was sequenced from the same sample in a study of T-cell memory formation after mild COVID-19. TCRdb re-called the 5' RACE reads through MiXCR, storing one row per CDR3 protein. The data show more than 250,000 distinct CDR3 sequences, with 15% to 20% seen just once and about a fifth held by the top ten. The sample consisted of PBMCs or a T cell subset sorted from them (not recorded which). The receptors stem from a man younger than 30 who had mild COVID-19 (a few samples of this study predate the infection). Cell type and time point are not known.

This clonotype has only one observation. This rearrangement joins TRBV10-3 to TRBJ2-3; D uncertain. This CDR3 region has 15 residues. The germline CDR1 and CDR2 sequences are ENHRY and SYGVKD. Trimming pared 6 bases from V and 2 bases from J, leaving 15 bases between. CDR3 sequence reads: CAISQGADPTDTQYF. In DNA, the CDR3 is TGTGCCATCAGCCAAGGCGCGGACCCCACAGATACGCAGTATTTT.

The rearrangement uses TRBV21-1 and TRBJ1-5; the D call in the table, TRBD1, was not verified against the DNA. TRBV21-1 is a recognized pseudogene. There are 16 residues in the CDR3. CDR3 protein: CASSKAPGAGNQPQHF. The CDR3 nucleotides read TGTGCCAGCAGCAAAGCGCCAGGGGCCGGCAATCAGCCCCAGCATTTT.

V and J are TRBV20-1 and TRBJ2-5; 9 positions match TRBD1. The CDR3 runs 13 residues. Trimming removed 5 bases from V and 5 bases from J; junction bases left unmatched: 6. Germline lookup yields CDR1 DFQATT and CDR2 SNEGSKA (reference sequence). The CDR3: CSASTGGGETQYF. The CDR3 DNA sequence: TGCAGTGCTTCTACAGGGGGCGGGGAGACCCAGTACTTC.

The chain is built from TRBV12-3 or TRBV12-4 and TRBJ2-1; no clear D gene. V was cut by 6 bases and J by 4 bases, with 16 bases left in between. This CDR3 has 15 amino acids. CDR3 sequence: CASSSQGFFYNEQFF. For the CDR3, the DNA is TGTGCCAGCAGCTCTCAAGGATTTTTTTACAATGAGCAGTTCTTC.

Judged by abundance, this clonotype is large. This rearrangement joins TRBV7-2 to TRBJ1-1; no reliable D call. The CDR3 runs to 10 residues. V was trimmed by 8 bases and J by 11 bases, leaving 12 bases between them. In germline, CDR1 is SGHTA, CDR2 FQGNSA. The CDR3 DNA reads as TGTGCCAGCGGGCGGTTGGGGGCTTTCTTT. Translation: CASGRLGAFF.

The chain couples TRBV5-1 to TRBJ2-3; D perhaps matches TRBD2 (6 bases). The CDR3 loop spans 13 amino acids. Germline CDR1 is SGHRS and CDR2 is YFSETQ. Trimming shortened V by 7 bases and J by 6 bases, and 15 bases separated the two germline ends. CDR3 amino acids: CASAVTGEDTQYF. The CDR3 DNA reads as TGCGCCAGCGCAGTGACGGGGGAGGATACGCAGTATTTT.

This chain links TRBV5-1 with TRBJ2-5; 8 bases agree with TRBD1. Germline lookup yields CDR1 SGHRS and CDR2 YFSETQ. This CDR3 has 13 residues. With 4 bases clipped from V and 3 bases from J, the junction kept 2 bases outside the gene matches. CDR3 sequence (DNA): TGCGCCAGCAGCACGACAGGGGAAGAGACCCAGTACTTC. Its protein product is CASSTTGEETQYF.

The J gene is TRBJ1-2, the V gene TRBV12-3 or TRBV12-4; no reliable D call. This CDR3 comprises 14 residues. V was cut by 6 bases and J by 3 bases, with 14 bases left in between. The CDR3 DNA sequence: TGTGCCAGCAGGTCAGGCATCGGTTACTATGGCTACACCTTC. Its protein product is CASRSGIGYYGYTF.

This clonotype was recorded at least ten times. The rearrangement joins TRBV4-1 to TRBJ2-5, with TRBD1 identical over 7 bases. The CDR3 has 16 amino acids. The V gene's germline CDR1 is MGHRA and CDR2 YSYEKL. V dropped 9 bases and J dropped 4; count of bases not matched to a gene: 17. The CDR3 region has the DNA TGCGCCAGGACCGGGACAGTTATGTCTAGAGGAGAGACCCAGTACTTC. Its translation is CARTGTVMSRGETQYF.

There are many counts of this clonotype. This CDR3 reads CASRAGDGPTNEKLFF. Written as DNA, the CDR3 is TGTGCCAGCAGGGCAGGGGACGGTCCAACTAATGAAAAACTGTTTTTT. This chain connects TRBV7-9 to TRBJ1-4, with D tentatively TRBD1 (6 bases). Trimming stripped 6 bases from V and 0 bases from J, with 14 bases between. This CDR3 has 16 amino acids. Germline-derived CDR1 and CDR2 are SEHNR and FQNEAQ (reference sequence).

The table lists this clonotype with a few counts. CDR3 loop: CASSVGPPTDYEQYV. Written as DNA, the CDR3 is TGTGCCAGCAGTGTGGGTCCTCCGACAGACTACGAGCAGTACGTC. V and J are TRBV2 and TRBJ2-7, with D tentatively TRBD1 (5 bases). The CDR3 runs to 15 residues. Trimming left V 4 bases short and J 3 bases short, with 16 bases between. Germline lookup yields CDR1 SNHLY and CDR2 FYNNEI.

This clonotype was observed a handful of times. The rearrangement links TRBV4-3 to TRBJ2-1; 13 bases are shared with TRBD2. The CDR3 is 18 amino acids. Germline CDR1 LGHNA, CDR2 YSLEER. Trimming at V came to 4 bases and at J to 5 bases, leaving 11 bases not matched to a gene. The CDR3 sequence is CASSPRSTSGGADNEQFF. The CDR3 nucleotides are TGCGCCAGCAGCCCCCGGTCTACTAGCGGGGGGGCCGACAATGAGCAGTTCTTC.

This sequence joins TRBV7-9 and TRBJ1-4, with D uncertain. CDR3 size: 13 residues. CDR1 is SEHNR, CDR2 FQNEAQ, per germline (reference sequence). Trimming pared 3 bases from V and 7 bases from J, leaving 9 bases between. The CDR3 DNA reads as TGTGCCAGCAGCTTTCGTCAAGCTGAAAAACTGTTTTTT. Amino acids: CASSFRQAEKLFF.

This chain joins TRBV28 and TRBJ1-2; 9 bases fit TRBD1. This CDR3 contains 15 residues. In germline, CDR1 is MDHEN, CDR2 SYDVKM. V shed 6 bases and J 5 bases; nucleotides not matched to a gene: 10. The CDR3 loop reads CASRTIRDREYGYTF. CDR3 nucleotides: TGTGCCAGCAGAACTATCCGGGACAGGGAGTATGGCTACACCTTC.

This clonotype was seen repeatedly, ten times or more. This chain joins TRBV7-9 and TRBJ2-1; D is unresolved. The CDR3 totals 15 residues. V lost 2 bases and J 0 bases, leaving 8 bases between the germline ends. Germline V gives CDR1 SEHNR, CDR2 FQNEAQ (reference sequence). Here the CDR3 reads CASSLSLSSYNEQFF. The CDR3 DNA reads TGTGCCAGCAGCTTAAGCCTAAGCTCCTACAATGAGCAGTTCTTC.

The rearrangement links TRBV11-2 to TRBJ2-3, with TRBD2 matching 13 bases. The V gene end was trimmed by 1 base and the J gene end by 4 bases; junction bases not matched to a gene: 2. Germline CDR1 reads SGHAT; CDR2 reads FQNNGV. This CDR3 contains 16 residues. This CDR3 is CASSLGTSGGADTQYF. The DNA for the CDR3 is TGTGCCAGCAGCTTAGGAACTAGCGGGGGGGCAGATACGCAGTATTTT.

The chain joins TRBV20-1 to TRBJ1-1; the D is unclear. This CDR3 is 14 amino acids long. Germline CDR1 DFQATT, CDR2 SNEGSKA (reference sequence). Between the trimmed V and J ends, which lost 3 bases and 0 bases, there was a span of 11 bases. The CDR3 region has the DNA TGCAGTGCTAGGAACGTAGCGGTGAACACTGAAGCTTTCTTT. It encodes CSARNVAVNTEAFF.

This clonotype was picked up a small number of times. CDR3 DNA: TGTGCCAGCAGTGCCAATGAGCAGTTCTTC. Translating gives CASSANEQFF. The chain joins TRBV6-4 to TRBJ2-1, with D unresolved. CDR1 is MRHNA and CDR2 is SNTAGT in the germline V gene. The V gene lost 4 bases and the J gene lost 6 bases, with 1 base spanning the gap. There are 10 residues in the CDR3.

In its sample, this clonotype was seen a few times. The rearrangement joins TRBV20-1 to TRBJ1-2, with TRBD1 as a possible D gene (5 bases). V gave up 6 bases and J gave up 8 bases, with 13 bases separating them. The CDR3 covers 11 residues. Germline values: CDR1 DFQATT, CDR2 SNEGSKA (reference sequence). The CDR3 here is CSASPGEGYTF. CDR3 bases: TGCAGTGCCTCCCCGGGGGAAGGCTACACCTTC.

This clonotype occurred a few times. The CDR3 ends on some other residue instead of the conserved phenylalanine or tryptophan, so this is likely a read error. The V call is TRBV7-2, the J call TRBJ2-7; D perhaps matches TRBD1 (5 bases). Germline assignment: CDR1 SGHTA and CDR2 FQGNSA. The V gene lost 1 base and the J gene lost 3 bases, with 7 bases spanning the gap. The CDR3 sequence is 13 residues long. As DNA, the CDR3 is TGTGCCAGCAGCTTAGGGGGCGTCTACGAGCAGTACTCC. It encodes CASSLGGVYEQYS.

The rearrangement uses TRBV6-2 or TRBV6-3 and TRBJ2-7; perhaps TRBD2 as D (5 bases). The CDR3 is 14 residues long. The germline V gene encodes CDR1 MNHEY and CDR2 SVGEGT. The germline V and J ends were trimmed by 8 bases and 4 bases, with 18 bases remaining between them. The CDR3 loop reads CASRGATEIYEQYV. The DNA for the CDR3 is TGTGCCAGCCGGGGAGCCACTGAGATTTACGAGCAGTACGTC.